Each of the 23 T cell receptor beta chains below was sequenced from the same sample in a study of T cell changes during pregnancy in multiple sclerosis. The protocol was immunoSEQ multiplex PCR, while the TCRdb copy is restricted to in-frame clones and leaves out a portion. The sample consists of about 48,000 clones, 85% to 95% of them appearing once. The material sequenced was CD4+ T cells from peripheral blood mononuclear cells, taken in the second trimester of pregnancy. These receptors all stem from a female donor in good health, enrolled as a control in a pregnancy study.

The chain links TRBV6-5 to TRBJ2-1, with a tentative D call TRBD2 (6 bases). V was clipped by 8 bases and J by 6 bases, with 11 bases between them. The CDR3 has 12 amino acids. CDR1 and CDR2 (germline): MNHEY, SVGAGI. CDR3 protein: CASDSGLNEQFF. The CDR3 coding sequence is TGTGCCAGCGATAGCGGACTCAATGAGCAGTTCTTC.

This sequence joins TRBV20-1 and TRBJ2-1; D gene ambiguous. V lost 5 bases and J 3 bases, leaving 5 bases between the germline ends. Germline-derived CDR1 and CDR2 are DFQATT and SNEGSKA (reference sequence). The CDR3 consists of 11 residues. CDR3 coding DNA: TGCAGTGCTCCAATCTACAATGAGCAGTTCTTC. Protein: CSAPIYNEQFF.

The rearrangement links TRBV5-1 to TRBJ1-5; a possible D gene is TRBD1 (5 bases). The CDR3 loop spans 13 amino acids. The germline V gene has CDR1 SGHRS and CDR2 YFSETQ. Between the trimmed V and J ends, which lost 4 bases and 7 bases, there was a span of 12 bases. DNA of the CDR3: TGCGCCAGCAGCCTGCAGGGACTCCAGCCCCAGCATTTT. Translation gives CASSLQGLQPQHF.

V is TRBV5-1 and J is TRBJ2-1; D uncertain. Trimming left V 0 bases short and J 10 bases short, with 5 bases between. This CDR3 region has 11 residues. Per the germline V gene, CDR1 is SGHRS and CDR2 is YFSETQ. The CDR3 loop reads CASSLDREQFF. For the CDR3, the DNA is TGCGCCAGCAGCTTGGACCGGGAGCAGTTCTTC.

The chain links TRBV25-1 to TRBJ2-5; 9 positions agree with TRBD2. In germline, CDR1 is MGHDK, CDR2 SYGVNS. V lost 3 bases, J lost 5 bases, and 10 bases stayed unmatched. CDR3 length: 16 amino acids. CDR3 nucleotides: TGTGCCAGCAGTGAGGGTGGCGGGAGGGAGGGGGAGACCCAGTACTTC. It yields the protein CASSEGGGREGETQYF. Variable domain in full (rest from reference TRBV25-1 and TRBJ2-5): EADIYQTPRYLVIGTGKKITLECSQTMGHDKMYWYQQDPGMELHLIHYSYGVNSTEKGDLSSESTVSRIRTEHFPLTLESARPSHTSQYLCASSEGGGREGETQYFGPGTRLLVL.

The chain has TRBV4-2 and TRBJ1-3; D uncertain. The CDR3 is made up of 16 amino acids. CDR1 LGHNA and CDR2 YNFKEQ come from the germline V gene. V was shortened by 4 bases and J by 4 bases, with 17 bases between the two germline ends. The CDR3 DNA reads as TGTGCCAGCAGCCTTTCCCGGGAGATCACCGGAAACACCATATATTTT. It translates to CASSLSREITGNTIYF.

CDR3 loop: CASSPLDSFSYEQYF. CDR3 nucleotides: TGTGCCAGCTCACCACTGGACTCCTTCTCCTACGAGCAGTACTTC. V and J are TRBV18 and TRBJ2-5, with D possibly TRBD2 on 5 matching bases. The J call is in doubt because the DNA end fits TRBJ2-7 better. The CDR3 runs 15 residues. From germline, CDR1 is KGHSH and CDR2 LQKENI.

This rearrangement joins TRBV4-1 to TRBJ2-3, with 10 bases fitting TRBD2. V shed 1 base and J 4 bases; nucleotides not matched to a gene: 8. The V gene's germline CDR1 is MGHRA and CDR2 YSYEKL. This CDR3 region has 17 residues. The DNA for the CDR3 is TGCGCCAGCAGCCAAGGGTCAGCGGGGGGGCGGGCAGATACGCAGTATTTT. Its protein is CASSQGSAGGRADTQYF.

The chain has TRBV19 and TRBJ2-5, with D maybe TRBD1 (5 bases). CDR1 and CDR2 (germline): LNHDA, SQIVND (reference sequence). CDR3 length: 15 residues. Between the trimmed V and J ends, which lost 3 bases and 5 bases, there was a span of 16 bases. The CDR3 loop reads CASSMGPTLGETQYF. The CDR3 DNA is TGTGCCAGTAGTATGGGGCCAACCTTGGGGGAGACCCAGTACTTC.

The rearrangement links TRBV4-2 to TRBJ2-5; 7 nucleotides align to TRBD2. V trimming: 0 bases; J trimming: 2 bases; junction bases outside the gene matches: 3. This CDR3 is built from 15 residues. From germline, CDR1 is LGHNA and CDR2 YNFKEQ. This CDR3 reads CASSQDQLAQETQYF. In DNA, the CDR3 is TGTGCCAGCAGCCAAGATCAACTAGCGCAAGAGACCCAGTACTTC.

The rearrangement links TRBV5-1 to TRBJ2-7, with 10 bases matching TRBD2. Germline CDR1 and CDR2: SGHRS and YFSETQ. This CDR3 is built from 17 residues. V lost 5 bases, J lost 6 bases, and 17 bases stayed unmatched. CDR3 sequence reads: CASSPMELVAGGGEQYF. The CDR3, as DNA: TGCGCCAGCAGTCCCATGGAGTTGGTAGCGGGAGGTGGCGAGCAGTACTTC.

V is TRBV2 and J is TRBJ2-5; tentative D call: TRBD1 (6 bases). V lost 3 bases and J lost 7, with 15 bases in between. The CDR3 extends over 14 amino acids. Germline CDR1 is SNHLY and CDR2 is FYNNEI. The CDR3 DNA reads TGTGCCAGCAGTGAGGGCAGGGGTGAGCGGACCCAGTACTTC. Translating it yields CASSEGRGERTQYF.

The rearrangement joins TRBV19 to TRBJ2-7; 11 nucleotides match TRBD1. Germline lookup yields CDR1 LNHDA and CDR2 SQIVND (reference sequence). The CDR3 extends over 19 amino acids. Trimming at V came to 5 bases and at J to 4 bases, leaving 19 bases not matched to a gene. The CDR3 is CASSPMLSRLGDRGYEQYF. The CDR3 nucleotides read TGTGCCAGTAGTCCCATGCTCTCTCGTCTCGGGGACAGGGGGTACGAGCAGTACTTC. Full variable domain (rest looked up from reference TRBV19 and TRBJ2-7): DGGITQSPKYLFRKEGQNVTLSCEQNLNHDAMYWYRQDPGQGLRLIYYSQIVNDFQKGDIAEGYSVSREKKESFPLTVTSAQKNPTAFYLCASSPMLSRLGDRGYEQYFGPGTRLTVT.

The genes are TRBV4-3 and TRBJ1-1; weak D call: TRBD1 (5 bases). Germline CDR1 and CDR2: LGHNA and YSLEER. The CDR3 consists of 11 residues. Deletions cut 3 bases from V and 10 bases from J, with 9 bases between. The CDR3 DNA sequence: TGCGCCAGCAGCCAGCAGGGTGCAGCTTTCTTT. Its protein product is CASSQQGAAFF.

The chain combines TRBV5-1 with TRBJ2-4, with 7 bases fitting TRBD2. CDR3 length: 17 residues. Germline V gene lookup returns CDR1 SGHRS and CDR2 YFSETQ. J was trimmed by 0 bases and V by 3 bases; bases with no gene match: 9. The CDR3 DNA follows: TGCGCCAGCAGCTGGGGGGGACTCACCCTAGCCAAAAACATTCAGTACTTC. It yields the protein CASSWGGLTLAKNIQYF.

The chain employs TRBV18 and TRBJ2-2, with 8 nucleotides matching TRBD2. The germline gives CDR1 KGHSH, CDR2 LQKENI. The trim removed 4 bases at V and 3 bases at J, leaving 16 bases unmatched. CDR3 length: 19 amino acids. CDR3 region: CASSLRAGVISFYTGELFF. CDR3 sequence (DNA): TGTGCCAGCTCACTACGAGCGGGAGTCATTTCTTTCTACACCGGGGAGCTGTTTTTT.

The chain carries TRBV28 and TRBJ2-7; TRBD1 matches 11 bases. CDR1 and CDR2 from the germline V gene are MDHEN and SYDVKM. Unmatched junction bases numbered 3, after V lost 8 bases and J lost 6 bases. The CDR3 contains 12 residues. CDR3 protein: CASGQGAGEQYF. The DNA of the CDR3 is TGTGCCAGCGGACAGGGGGCAGGCGAGCAGTACTTC.

V usage is TRBV15 and J usage is TRBJ1-3, with D uncertain. The V end was cut by 5 bases, the J end by 0 bases, with 8 bases between. CDR3 length: 14 residues. CDR1 LNHNV and CDR2 YYDKDF come from the germline V gene (reference sequence). CDR3 DNA: TGTGCCACCAGCCAACCAGGCTCTGGAAACACCATATATTTT. Its translation: CATSQPGSGNTIYF.

The chain has TRBV10-3 and TRBJ1-1; D is perhaps TRBD1 (5 bases). The length of the CDR3 is 11 residues. V was pared by 6 bases and J by 8 bases, with 10 bases between. Germline lookup yields CDR1 ENHRY and CDR2 SYGVKD. The CDR3 loop reads CAIREDREAFF. DNA of the CDR3: TGTGCCATCAGGGAAGACAGAGAAGCTTTCTTT.

This chain connects TRBV11-3 to TRBJ2-1; weak D call: TRBD2 (5 bases). V was trimmed by 1 base and J by 13 bases, leaving 14 bases between them. The CDR3 has 13 residues. Germline V CDR1 and CDR2: SGHNT, YENEEA. The CDR3 region is CASSLALEATQFF. CDR3 nucleotide sequence: TGTGCCAGCAGCTTAGCTCTGGAGGCTACCCAGTTCTTC.

The chain is built from TRBV19 and TRBJ1-6, with 8 positions matching TRBD1. From germline, CDR1 is LNHDA and CDR2 SQIVND (reference sequence). V lost 3 bases to trimming and J lost 6 bases; unmatched junction nucleotides: 1. This CDR3 region has 14 residues. Here the CDR3 DNA reads TGTGCCAGTAGTATTGGGACAGGTAATTCACCCCTCCACTTT. It translates to CASSIGTGNSPLHF.

In this sample, this clone turned up once. The J gene is TRBJ2-1, the V gene TRBV6-1, with TRBD2 matching 8 bases. This CDR3 region has 14 residues. Germline V CDR1 and CDR2: MNHNS, SASEGT. With V trimmed by 7 bases and J by 6 bases, 8 bases remained unmatched. CDR3 bases: TGTGCCAGCACCCCGGGACTAGGTCTCAATGAGCAGTTCTTC. This encodes CASTPGLGLNEQFF.

This chain joins TRBV28 and TRBJ1-6, with no clear D. Germline V gene data show CDR1 as MDHEN and CDR2 as SYDVKM. Trimming shortened V by 8 bases and J by 9 bases, and 14 bases separated the two germline ends. CDR3 length equals 13 residues. The CDR3 sequence: CASSPFGGSPLHF. The CDR3 coding sequence is TGTGCCAGCTCTCCCTTTGGCGGTTCACCCCTCCACTTT. The variable domain in full, completed from reference TRBV28 and TRBJ1-6, reads DVKVTQSSRYLVKRTGEKVFLECVQDMDHENMFWYRQDPGLGLRLIYFSYDVKMKEKGDIPEGYSVSREKKERFSLILESASTNQTSMYLCASSPFGGSPLHFGNGTRLTVT.